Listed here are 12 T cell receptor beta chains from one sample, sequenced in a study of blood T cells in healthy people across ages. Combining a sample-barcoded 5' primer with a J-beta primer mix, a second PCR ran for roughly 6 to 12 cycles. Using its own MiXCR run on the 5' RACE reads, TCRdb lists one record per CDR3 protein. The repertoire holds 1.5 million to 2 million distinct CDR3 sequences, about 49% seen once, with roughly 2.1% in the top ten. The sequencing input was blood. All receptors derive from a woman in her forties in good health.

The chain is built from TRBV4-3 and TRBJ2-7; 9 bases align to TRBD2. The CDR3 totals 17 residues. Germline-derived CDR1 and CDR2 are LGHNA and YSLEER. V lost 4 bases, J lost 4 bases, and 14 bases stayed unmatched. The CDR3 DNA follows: TGCGCCAGCAGCCTACTCGGCGGGAGGGGCAGAAAGTACGAGCAGTACTTC. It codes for CASSLLGGRGRKYEQYF.

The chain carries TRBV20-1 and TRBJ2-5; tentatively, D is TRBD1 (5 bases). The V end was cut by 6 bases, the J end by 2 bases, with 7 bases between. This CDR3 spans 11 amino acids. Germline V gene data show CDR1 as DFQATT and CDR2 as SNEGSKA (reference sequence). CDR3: CSARQQETQYF. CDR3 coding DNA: TGCAGTGCACGACAGCAAGAGACCCAGTACTTC.

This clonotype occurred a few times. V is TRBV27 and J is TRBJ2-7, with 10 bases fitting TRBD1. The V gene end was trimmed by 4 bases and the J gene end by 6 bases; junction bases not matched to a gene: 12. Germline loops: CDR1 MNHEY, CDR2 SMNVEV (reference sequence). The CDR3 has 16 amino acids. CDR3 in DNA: TGTGCCAGCAGTTATTCGGCACGACAGGGGGCGGGCGAGCAGTACTTC. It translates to CASSYSARQGAGEQYF.

Here the CDR3 reads CASSLFGGAFPNEQYF. In DNA, the CDR3 is TGTGCCAGCAGCTTATTCGGGGGGGCATTTCCGAACGAGCAGTACTTC. This chain joins TRBV7-8 and TRBJ2-7; 8 bases align to TRBD2. Per the germline V gene, CDR1 is SGHVS and CDR2 is FQNEAQ. J gave up 5 bases and V 2 bases, and 11 bases lay outside the gene matches. The CDR3 runs 16 residues.

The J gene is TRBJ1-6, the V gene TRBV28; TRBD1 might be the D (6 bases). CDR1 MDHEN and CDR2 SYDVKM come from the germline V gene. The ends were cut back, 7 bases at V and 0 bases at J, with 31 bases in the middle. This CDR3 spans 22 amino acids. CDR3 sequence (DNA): TGTGCCAGCATCCTGACCCCCTGGGACGGGGGGGCCCAAAGCTCCTATAATTCACCCCTCCACTTT. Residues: CASILTPWDGGAQSSYNSPLHF.

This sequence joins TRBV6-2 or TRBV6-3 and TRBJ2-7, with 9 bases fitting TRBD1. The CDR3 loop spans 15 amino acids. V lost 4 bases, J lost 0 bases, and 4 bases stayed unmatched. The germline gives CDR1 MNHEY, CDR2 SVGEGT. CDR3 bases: TGTGCCAGCAGTTCTGGGGACAGGGCCTCCTACGAGCAGTACTTC. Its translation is CASSSGDRASYEQYF.

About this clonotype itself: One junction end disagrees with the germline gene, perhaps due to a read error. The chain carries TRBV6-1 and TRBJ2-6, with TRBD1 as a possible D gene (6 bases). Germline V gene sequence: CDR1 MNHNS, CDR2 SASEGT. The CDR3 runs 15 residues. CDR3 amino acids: CASSEQGSGADVLTF. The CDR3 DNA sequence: TGTGCCAGCAGTGAACAGGGGTCCGGGGCCGACGTCCTGACTTTC.

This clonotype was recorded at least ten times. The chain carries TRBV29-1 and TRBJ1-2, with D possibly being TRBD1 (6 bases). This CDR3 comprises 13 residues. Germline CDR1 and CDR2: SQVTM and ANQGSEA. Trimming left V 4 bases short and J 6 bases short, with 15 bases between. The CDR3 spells CSVGTAEWDGYTF. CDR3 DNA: TGCAGCGTTGGGACAGCCGAGTGGGATGGCTACACCTTC.

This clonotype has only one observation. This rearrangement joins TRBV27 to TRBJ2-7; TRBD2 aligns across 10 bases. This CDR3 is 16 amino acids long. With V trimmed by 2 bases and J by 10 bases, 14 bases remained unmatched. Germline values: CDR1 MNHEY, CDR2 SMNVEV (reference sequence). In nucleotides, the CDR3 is TGTGCCAGCAGTTTAGTGGCTAGCGGGGGACGAGAGGCCCAGTACTTC. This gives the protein CASSLVASGGREAQYF.

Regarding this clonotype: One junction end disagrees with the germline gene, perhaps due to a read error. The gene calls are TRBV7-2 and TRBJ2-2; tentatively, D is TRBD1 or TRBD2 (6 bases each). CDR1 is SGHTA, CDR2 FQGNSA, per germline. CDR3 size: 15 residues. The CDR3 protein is CASSFPDRYTGEVFF. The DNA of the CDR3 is TGTGCCAGCAGCTTCCCCGACAGGTACACCGGGGAGGTGTTTTTT.

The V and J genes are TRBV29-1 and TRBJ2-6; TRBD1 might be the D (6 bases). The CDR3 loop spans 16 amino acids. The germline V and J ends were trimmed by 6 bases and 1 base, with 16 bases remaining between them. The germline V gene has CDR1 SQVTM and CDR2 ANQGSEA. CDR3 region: CSVWTEQFSGANVLTF. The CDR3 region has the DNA TGCAGCGTATGGACAGAGCAATTTTCTGGGGCCAACGTCCTGACTTTC.

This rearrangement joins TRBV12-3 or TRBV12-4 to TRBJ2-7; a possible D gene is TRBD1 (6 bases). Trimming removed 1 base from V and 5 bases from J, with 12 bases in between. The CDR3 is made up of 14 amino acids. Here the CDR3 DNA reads TGTGCCAGCAGTTTAGGGGGGCTCCCTAACGAGCAGTACTTC. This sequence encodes CASSLGGLPNEQYF.